This TCR beta chain was sequenced in a study of T-cell reconstitution after alpha-beta-depleted transplantation in children. Broader study findings: Surviving recipient cells, namely T cells and thymic progenitors, were the source of high day-60 TCRbeta diversity in some patients. Fresh T-cell production supplied most of the T-cell counts and diversity seen one year after transplant.

Unique molecular identifiers were incorporated during preparation of the TCRbeta library. A single record per CDR3 protein comes from TCRdb applying MiXCR to the PCR reads. The table has more than 400,000 distinct CDR3 sequences, 11% seen once. Worth noting for this clonotype: The antigen is unknown.

This CDR3 comprises 16 residues. Germline CDR1 and CDR2: GTSNPN and SVGIG (reference sequence). Unmatched junction bases numbered 9, after V lost 4 bases and J lost 1 base. The starting material was PBMCs, mostly from graft donor cells, obtained 180 days after TCRalphabeta/CD19-depleted stem cell transplant. The chain carries TRBV30 and TRBJ2-7; TRBD2 matches at 11 bases. This TCR derives from a female patient between 2 and 15 years old who had a stem cell transplant for aplastic anemia, so the T cells may come from the graft donor. The CDR3 bases are TGTGCCTGGAACTTAGCGGGAGGGCCTCGGTCCTACGAGCAGTACTTC. Translation gives CAWNLAGGPRSYEQYF.